This passage covers 6 T cell receptor beta chains from one sample sequenced in a study of T-cell reconstitution after alpha-beta-depleted transplantation in children. The authors prepared the TCRbeta library with unique molecular identifiers. TCRdb recomputed calls from the PCR reads with MiXCR, one row per CDR3 protein. Of approximately 130,000 distinct CDR3 sequences listed, roughly 10% are singletons. The sequenced sample was PBMCs, mostly from graft donor cells, obtained 180 days after TCRalphabeta/CD19-depleted stem cell transplant. Every receptor here comes from a girl under three years old who had a stem cell transplant for combined immunodeficiency, so the T cells may come from the graft donor.

The chain uses TRBV12-3 or TRBV12-4 and TRBJ1-5; 7 positions agree with TRBD1. Trimming cost V 6 bases and J 1 base; bases outside gene matches: 12. There are 17 residues in the CDR3. CDR3 sequence: CASRGTVDHGSNQPQHF. The DNA for the CDR3 is TGTGCCAGCAGGGGGACAGTGGACCACGGCAGCAATCAGCCCCAGCATTTT.

This clonotype was recorded a few times. The chain combines TRBV6-1 with TRBJ2-5, with TRBD2 matching over 9 bases. V was pared by 5 bases and J by 5 bases, with 9 bases of the junction left unmatched. This CDR3 has 15 residues. The V gene's germline CDR1 is MNHNS and CDR2 SASEGT. For the CDR3, the DNA is TGTGCCAGCAGTCCCGGCGGGGGGGCCGGGGAGACCCAGTACTTC. Translation gives CASSPGGGAGETQYF.

This clonotype has just a few counts. The V gene is TRBV29-1, the J gene TRBJ2-7, with D possibly being TRBD1 (6 bases). There are 13 residues in the CDR3. V shed 5 bases and J shed 2 bases, with 13 bases lying between them. Germline values: CDR1 SQVTM, CDR2 ANQGSEA. The CDR3 loop reads CSVFWDITYEQYF. In nucleotides, the CDR3 is TGCAGCGTTTTCTGGGACATCACCTACGAGCAGTACTTC.

This clonotype was counted between two and nine times. V is TRBV5-1 and J is TRBJ2-5; 7 nucleotides line up with TRBD2. CDR1 is SGHRS and CDR2 is YFSETQ in the germline V gene. This CDR3 has 13 residues. The V gene end was trimmed by 7 bases and the J gene end by 7 bases; junction bases not matched to a gene: 10. The CDR3: CASGEGGPGTQYF. Written as DNA, the CDR3 is TGCGCCAGCGGTGAGGGAGGGCCGGGGACCCAGTACTTC.

This sequence joins TRBV20-1 and TRBJ1-1; possibly TRBD1 for D (5 bases). CDR3 length equals 16 residues. Trimming took off 3 bases at V and 1 base at J, with 18 bases between the two ends. Germline CDR1 DFQATT, CDR2 SNEGSKA (reference sequence). In DNA, the CDR3 is TGCAGTGCTAGGCCGGGACTGACGAATAGGAACACTGAAGCTTTCTTT. Amino acid sequence: CSARPGLTNRNTEAFF.

The sample holds a few counts of this clonotype. The CDR3 region has the DNA TGTGCCATCAGTGAGAAAACAGGGGAGAACACTGAAGCTTTCTTT. This gives the protein CAISEKTGENTEAFF. The J gene is TRBJ1-1, the V gene TRBV10-3; TRBD1 matches at 7 bases. In germline, CDR1 is ENHRY, CDR2 SYGVKD. This CDR3 is 15 amino acids long. J was trimmed by 1 base and V by 2 bases; bases with no gene match: 4.